This passage covers 20 T cell receptor beta chains from one sample sequenced in a study of T-cell reconstitution after alpha-beta-depleted transplantation in children. Unique molecular identifiers were used in preparing the TCRbeta library. MiXCR, applied by TCRdb to the PCR reads, yields one record per CDR3 protein. This table holds approximately 400,000 distinct CDR3 sequences, about a sixth found once. The input for sequencing was PBMCs, mostly from graft donor cells, taken 360 days after TCRalphabeta/CD19-depleted stem cell transplant. Receptors were obtained from a boy younger than two who had a stem cell transplant for Wiskott-Aldrich syndrome, so the T cells may come from the graft donor.

Worth noting for this clonotype: It is likely a read error, because the conserved phenylalanine at the end of the CDR3 is missing. This chain connects TRBV11-3 to TRBJ2-1; D is uncertain. Trimming left V 5 bases short and J 11 bases short, with 16 bases between. This CDR3 spans 13 amino acids. CDR1 and CDR2 from the germline V gene are SGHNT and YENEEA. The chain's CDR3 is CASSPRGYFQQFI. In DNA, the CDR3 is TGTGCCAGCAGCCCCCGTGGTTACTTCCAGCAGTTCATC.

This clonotype occurred a few times. Here the CDR3 reads CAISESQQNTEAFF. The CDR3 region has the DNA TGTGCCATCAGTGAGTCGCAGCAGAACACTGAAGCTTTCTTT. V is TRBV10-3 and J is TRBJ1-1; D ambiguous. The CDR3 sequence is 14 residues long. With 0 bases removed from V and 1 base from J, the gap between germline ends came to 6 bases. Germline values: CDR1 ENHRY, CDR2 SYGVKD.

The sample holds a few counts of this clonotype. The chain combines TRBV24-1 with TRBJ2-1; D gene unclear. This CDR3 region has 15 residues. Trimming removed 1 base from V and 0 bases from J, with 6 bases in between. Germline V gene lookup returns CDR1 KGHDR and CDR2 SFDVKD. CDR3 in amino acids: CATSDFGGSYNEQFF. The CDR3 region has the DNA TGTGCCACCAGTGATTTTGGTGGCTCCTACAATGAGCAGTTCTTC.

The sample holds a few counts of this clonotype. The V and J genes are TRBV10-2 and TRBJ1-5; D unresolved. This CDR3 has 14 amino acids. Trimming stripped 6 bases from V and 5 bases from J, with 14 bases between. Germline assignment: CDR1 WSHSY and CDR2 SAAADI. Here the CDR3 reads CASSILGGDQPQHF. The CDR3, as DNA: TGCGCCAGCAGCATACTAGGTGGCGATCAGCCCCAGCATTTT.

At least ten counts were recorded for this clonotype. V is TRBV5-1 and J is TRBJ2-1; D perhaps matches TRBD1 (5 bases). The CDR3 runs to 14 residues. Looked up from germline, CDR1 is SGHRS and CDR2 is YFSETQ. V was pared by 0 bases and J by 4 bases, with 8 bases between. CDR3 loop: CASSLGAGYNEQFF. As DNA, the CDR3 is TGCGCCAGCAGCTTGGGGGCAGGGTACAATGAGCAGTTCTTC.

This clonotype was seen at least ten times. This chain joins TRBV10-3 and TRBJ1-1; D remains unclear. CDR1 is ENHRY, CDR2 SYGVKD, per germline. The CDR3 has 13 residues. V lost 6 bases to trimming and J lost 4 bases, with 12 bases between them. CDR3 coding DNA: TGTGCCATCAGCCTCCTTGGGCCCACTGAAGCTTTCTTT. Translated: CAISLLGPTEAFF.

CDR3 sequence (DNA): TGTGCCACCAGTGATCAGGCCTCAGCCTACAATGAGCAGTTCTTC. Its translation: CATSDQASAYNEQFF. The V and J genes are TRBV24-1 and TRBJ2-1; no definite D call. Germline CDR1 KGHDR, CDR2 SFDVKD. Between the trimmed V and J ends, which lost 3 bases and 2 bases, there was a span of 10 bases. This CDR3 spans 15 amino acids.

This clonotype showed up just a few times. This CDR3 reads CASSWQRGGGTDTQYF. For the CDR3, the DNA is TGTGCCAGCAGTTGGCAGCGGGGGGGCGGCACAGATACGCAGTATTTT. This rearrangement joins TRBV12-3 or TRBV12-4 to TRBJ2-3; 10 nucleotides line up with TRBD2. V lost 4 bases, J lost 1 base, and 5 bases stayed unmatched. This CDR3 region has 16 residues.

This chain uses TRBV10-3 with TRBJ2-1; 8 nucleotides agree with TRBD1. Trimming took 0 bases from V and 10 from J; bases not matched to a gene: 14. CDR1 and CDR2 from the germline V gene are ENHRY and SYGVKD. CDR3 length equals 17 residues. CDR3: CAISESTKGRGQMEQFF. CDR3 bases: TGTGCCATCAGTGAGTCGACTAAGGGCAGGGGGCAAATGGAGCAGTTCTTC.

The J gene is TRBJ2-7, the V gene TRBV20-1; 11 bases agree with TRBD1. The ends lost 0 bases at V and 3 bases at J; junction bases unmatched: 4. The germline V gene has CDR1 DFQATT and CDR2 SNEGSKA (reference sequence). There are 15 residues in the CDR3. DNA of the CDR3: TGCAGTGCTAGAGATCTCGGGACAGGGGGCTACGAGCAGTACTTC. This codes for CSARDLGTGGYEQYF.

This clonotype has just a few counts. The rearrangement uses TRBV28 and TRBJ2-5; 13 nucleotides match TRBD2. The V gene's germline CDR1 is MDHEN and CDR2 SYDVKM. The CDR3 extends over 15 amino acids. The junction had 9 bases not matched to a gene; V was cut back by 5 bases and J by 9 bases. The CDR3 DNA reads as TGTGCCAGCAGTCAGACTAGCGGGAGGTCGGTGGCCCAGTACTTC. Residues: CASSQTSGRSVAQYF.

This clonotype was counted only a few times. The rearrangement links TRBV20-1 to TRBJ2-5, with D perhaps matching TRBD1 or TRBD2 (5 bases each). V lost 6 bases and J lost 5, with 13 bases in between. This CDR3 is built from 12 residues. CDR1 and CDR2 from the germline V gene are DFQATT and SNEGSKA (reference sequence). This chain's CDR3 is CSASGTWETQYF. Here the CDR3 DNA reads TGCAGTGCGTCCGGGACCTGGGAGACCCAGTACTTC.

The table lists this clonotype with a few counts. This chain connects TRBV5-1 to TRBJ2-1; 11 nucleotides agree with TRBD2. In germline, CDR1 is SGHRS, CDR2 YFSETQ. V trimming: 4 bases; J trimming: 4 bases; junction bases outside the gene matches: 16. The CDR3 length is 19 residues. CDR3 residues: CASSPTPTTGTSGYNEQFF. The DNA of the CDR3 is TGCGCCAGCAGCCCGACCCCCACCACCGGGACTAGCGGTTACAATGAGCAGTTCTTC.

The CDR3 spells CASSDGTGYEQYF. The CDR3 region has the DNA TGCGCCAGCAGTGACGGGACGGGCTACGAGCAGTACTTC. The chain couples TRBV10-1 to TRBJ2-7; D possibly matches TRBD1 or TRBD2 (5 bases each). Germline CDR1 WNHNN, CDR2 SYGVQD (reference sequence). The CDR3 runs to 13 residues. The V gene lost 3 bases and the J gene lost 3 bases, with 9 bases spanning the gap.

CDR3 nucleotides: TGTGCCAGCAGCCCAAAGCTGAATACGCAGTATTTT. It specifies CASSPKLNTQYF. The chain couples TRBV7-8 to TRBJ2-3, with D unclear. This CDR3 is built from 12 residues. From germline, CDR1 is SGHVS and CDR2 FQNEAQ. Trimming took 5 bases from V and 7 from J, leaving 10 bases between them.

The chain has TRBV4-3 and TRBJ2-5, with D uncertain. CDR1 is LGHNA, CDR2 YSLEER, per germline. V lost 1 base and J lost 1, with 7 bases in between. This CDR3 is built from 14 residues. CDR3 DNA: TGCGCCAGCAGCCAAGTGCACAGCCAAGAGACCCAGTACTTC. This encodes CASSQVHSQETQYF.

V and J are TRBV3-1 and TRBJ2-2, with D tentatively TRBD1 or TRBD2 (6 bases each). The CDR3 runs to 14 residues. V was shortened by 1 base and J by 5 bases, with 8 bases between the two germline ends. The germline gives CDR1 LGHDT, CDR2 YNNKEL (reference sequence). The CDR3 reads CASSQAGATGELFF. CDR3 nucleotides: TGTGCCAGCAGCCAAGCGGGGGCGACCGGGGAGCTGTTTTTT.

The V and J genes are TRBV20-1 and TRBJ2-5; 8 bases are shared with TRBD1. V gave up 6 bases and J gave up 7 bases; unmatched junction bases: 7. CDR1 and CDR2 from the germline V gene are DFQATT and SNEGSKA (reference sequence). CDR3 size: 12 residues. The CDR3, as DNA: TGCAGTGCGACAGGGGCGATAGCGACCCAGTACTTC. Translation gives CSATGAIATQYF.

A few counts support this clonotype. This chain links TRBV6-5 with TRBJ2-3; 8 nucleotides line up with TRBD2. The CDR3 covers 17 residues. Looked up from germline, CDR1 is MNHEY and CDR2 is SVGAGI. The V and J ends lost 2 bases and 3 bases, in that order; junction bases with no gene match: 10. Written as DNA, the CDR3 is TGTGCCAGCAGTTACCCGTTCGGGGGGGGCAGGACAGATACGCAGTATTTT. Protein: CASSYPFGGGRTDTQYF.

This chain joins TRBV7-8 and TRBJ2-2; 8 bases match TRBD2. Looked up from germline, CDR1 is SGHVS and CDR2 is FQNEAQ. The CDR3 sequence is 18 residues long. V shed 2 bases and J 4 bases; nucleotides not matched to a gene: 12. CDR3 nucleotide sequence: TGTGCCAGCAGCTTATATGCCAGCGGGGGACGTGGCACCGGGGAGCTGTTTTTT. Residues: CASSLYASGGRGTGELFF. The full variable domain, with the rest looked up from reference TRBV7-8 and TRBJ2-2, is GAGVSQSPRYKVAKRGQDVALRCDPISGHVSLFWYQQALGQGPEFLTYFQNEAQLDKSGLPSDRFFAERPEGSVSTLKIQRTQQEDSAVYLCASSLYASGGRGTGELFFGEGSRLTVL.